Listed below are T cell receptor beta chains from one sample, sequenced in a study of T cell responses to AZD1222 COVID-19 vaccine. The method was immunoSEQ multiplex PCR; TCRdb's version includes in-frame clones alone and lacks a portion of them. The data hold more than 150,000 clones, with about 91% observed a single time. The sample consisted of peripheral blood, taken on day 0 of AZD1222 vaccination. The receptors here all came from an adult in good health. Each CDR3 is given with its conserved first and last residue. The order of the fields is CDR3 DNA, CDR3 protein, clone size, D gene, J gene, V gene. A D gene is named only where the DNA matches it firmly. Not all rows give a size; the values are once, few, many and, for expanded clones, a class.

DNA: TGTGCCAGCAGCTTACTGACAGGTCTGGGGAACACTGAAGCTTTCTTT; CDR3: CASSLLTGLGNTEAFF; size: .; D: .; J: TRBJ1-1; V: TRBV7-3
DNA: TGTGCCAGCAGCTTAGGGGCCCTCGAAAAACTGTTTTTT; CDR3: CASSLGALEKLFF; size: few; D: .; J: TRBJ1-4; V: TRBV7-9
DNA: TGTGCCAGCAGTGATGAGTCAGGTGGTCCCTATGGCTACACCTTC; CDR3: CASSDESGGPYGYTF; size: .; D: .; J: TRBJ1-2; V: TRBV25-1
DNA: TGTGCCAGCAGCAGAGCAGCCGGGGGTGTTGAAAAACTGTTTTTT; CDR3: CASSRAAGGVEKLFF; size: .; D: .; J: TRBJ1-4; V: TRBV9
DNA: TGCGCCAGCAGTGGACCGACTAGAACGAACACCGGGGAGCTGTTTTTT; CDR3: CASSGPTRTNTGELFF; size: .; D: .; J: TRBJ2-2; V: TRBV10-2
DNA: TGTGCCAGCAAAGGTCGGGTGATCACTGAAGCTTTCTTT; CDR3: CASKGRVITEAFF; size: .; D: .; J: TRBJ1-1; V: TRBV2
DNA: TGTGCCAGCAGCTTTCAAGAAACCTATGGCTACACCTTC; CDR3: CASSFQETYGYTF; size: .; D: .; J: TRBJ1-2; V: TRBV7-2
DNA: TGTGCCAGCAGCCAAGGACAGGGTAAAACCGGGGAGCTGTTTTTT; CDR3: CASSQGQGKTGELFF; size: .; D: TRBD1; J: TRBJ2-2; V: TRBV7-2
DNA: TGTGCCAGCAGTTTTGAGGGTTCACCCCTCCACTTT; CDR3: CASSFEGSPLHF; size: .; D: .; J: TRBJ1-6; V: TRBV12-3/TRBV12-4
DNA: TGTGCCAGCGCTGGGGGGGGTTGGGAGCCCCAGCATTTT; CDR3: CASAGGGWEPQHF; size: .; D: .; J: TRBJ1-5; V: TRBV28
DNA: TGTGCCAGCAGCCAAAGGCAGGGCGATCAGCCCCAGCATTTT; CDR3: CASSQRQGDQPQHF; size: .; D: .; J: TRBJ1-5; V: TRBV4-2
DNA: TGCGCCAGCAGCTTGAACCAACAGGTTGTTGGAAACACCATATATTTT; CDR3: CASSLNQQVVGNTIYF; size: .; D: .; J: TRBJ1-3; V: TRBV5-1
DNA: TGTGCCAGCAGCTTGGGTCAAACTTTCACAGATACGCAGTATTTT; CDR3: CASSLGQTFTDTQYF; size: .; D: .; J: TRBJ2-3; V: TRBV7-3
DNA: TGTGCCAGCTCACCACCGGGGACAGGAAGGAGTACGAACACTGAAGCTTTCTTT; CDR3: CASSPPGTGRSTNTEAFF; size: once; D: TRBD1; J: TRBJ1-1; V: TRBV18
DNA: TGTGCCAGCAGCTCAGCCCGTATGGCCACGGGCTACAATGAGCAGTTCTTC; CDR3: CASSSARMATGYNEQFF; size: .; D: .; J: TRBJ2-1; V: TRBV11-2
DNA: TGTGCCAGCAGCCGGGACAGGGACCAGCCCCAGCATTTT; CDR3: CASSRDRDQPQHF; size: .; D: TRBD1; J: TRBJ1-5; V: TRBV27
DNA: TGTGCCAGCAGCTTGGTTTTCGTCGGACAGGGAGGGTTTTATCAGCCCCAGCATTTT; CDR3: CASSLVFVGQGGFYQPQHF; size: .; D: TRBD1; J: TRBJ1-5; V: TRBV5-5
DNA: TGCGCCAGCAGCACAACCGGGACAGGGATAAGCTACACCTTC; CDR3: CASSTTGTGISYTF; size: .; D: TRBD1; J: TRBJ1-2; V: TRBV5-1
DNA: TGTGCCACCAGCAGAGATAGTCCAGATACGCAGTATTTT; CDR3: CATSRDSPDTQYF; size: .; D: .; J: TRBJ2-3; V: TRBV15
DNA: TGTGCCAGTAGTATGGGACTAGCGGAGGCAGGAGAGCAGTTCTTC; CDR3: CASSMGLAEAGEQFF; size: .; D: TRBD2; J: TRBJ2-1; V: TRBV19
DNA: TGTGCCAGTACGCGACAGGGGGCTAATCAGCCCCAGCATTTT; CDR3: CASTRQGANQPQHF; size: .; D: TRBD1; J: TRBJ1-5; V: TRBV19
DNA: TGTGCCAGCAGCCTACAGGGGGAGGATGGCTACACCTTC; CDR3: CASSLQGEDGYTF; size: .; D: TRBD1; J: TRBJ1-2; V: TRBV7-3
DNA: TGTGCCAGCAGCTTGGTGGGGAATGGCGAGCAGTACTTC; CDR3: CASSLVGNGEQYF; size: few; D: .; J: TRBJ2-7; V: TRBV5-4
DNA: TGCGCCAGCAGTGATTGGTCTCGAGGGATTTACGAGCAGTACTTC; CDR3: CASSDWSRGIYEQYF; size: .; D: .; J: TRBJ2-7; V: TRBV10-1
DNA: TGTGCCAGCAGCCAAGGACCGGGGCCCAGCTCCTACGAGCAGTACTTC; CDR3: CASSQGPGPSSYEQYF; size: few; D: .; J: TRBJ2-7; V: TRBV3-1/TRBV3-2
DNA: TGTGCCAGCAGCGAAGACAGGGAAAGGGAAGCTTTCTTT; CDR3: CASSEDREREAFF; size: .; D: TRBD1; J: TRBJ1-1; V: TRBV2
DNA: TGTGCCAGCAGCCAAGCGAGGGTAATAGGTGAGCAGTTCTTC; CDR3: CASSQARVIGEQFF; size: .; D: .; J: TRBJ2-1; V: TRBV3-1/TRBV3-2
DNA: TGTGCCAGCACTCTTATTGGGAGGGGCAATCAGCCCCAGCATTTT; CDR3: CASTLIGRGNQPQHF; size: .; D: .; J: TRBJ1-5; V: TRBV28
DNA: TGTGCCAGCAGCCTAAGTTATCAAGAGACCCAGTACTTC; CDR3: CASSLSYQETQYF; size: .; D: .; J: TRBJ2-5; V: TRBV14
DNA: TGCAGCGTTGAGACGACGAGGGGGGAGCTGTTTTTT; CDR3: CSVETTRGELFF; size: .; D: .; J: TRBJ2-2; V: TRBV29-1
DNA: TGCGCCAGCCCCCAGCGGACAGGAGTCTACGAGCAGTACTTC; CDR3: CASPQRTGVYEQYF; size: .; D: TRBD1; J: TRBJ2-7; V: TRBV23-1
DNA: TGTGCCAGCAAGGCCTCTTGGACTCCTATGGGGCCGAACACCGGGGAGCTGTTTTTT; CDR3: CASKASWTPMGPNTGELFF; size: .; D: .; J: TRBJ2-2; V: TRBV28
DNA: TGTGCTAGTGGTTTGGTCGACAGGGTCTTCTACGAGCAGTACTTC; CDR3: CASGLVDRVFYEQYF; size: once; D: TRBD1; J: TRBJ2-7; V: TRBV12-5
DNA: TGTGCCAGCAGTTCAAAGGAGGGGAACACTGAAGCTTTCTTT; CDR3: CASSSKEGNTEAFF; size: .; D: .; J: TRBJ1-1; V: TRBV6-5
DNA: TGTGCCAGCAGCTTGTACCGACAGAGAAATAATTCACCCCTCCACTTT; CDR3: CASSLYRQRNNSPLHF; size: .; D: .; J: TRBJ1-6; V: TRBV5-5
DNA: TGTGCCAGCAGCCAATCCCCCCCGCTAGCGGGAGATCGAGAGACCCAGTACTTC; CDR3: CASSQSPPLAGDRETQYF; size: .; D: TRBD2; J: TRBJ2-5; V: TRBV3-1/TRBV3-2
DNA: TGTGCCAGCACGGCTAGCGGGAGTGGGGAGCTGTTTTTT; CDR3: CASTASGSGELFF; size: once; D: TRBD2; J: TRBJ2-2; V: TRBV28
DNA: TGCAGCGTTGATACAGCTATGAACACTGAAGCTTTCTTT; CDR3: CSVDTAMNTEAFF; size: once; D: .; J: TRBJ1-1; V: TRBV29-1